The next 2 T cell receptor beta chains were all read from a single sample in a study of T cells after yellow fever vaccination. MiXCR, run by TCRdb on the 5' RACE reads, gives a single entry per CDR3 protein. This sample carries about 340,000 distinct CDR3 sequences, approximately 4.2% of them seen once, and the ten largest clones take roughly 26%. The sample was PBMCs, taken 5 days after the yellow fever booster vaccination. The source of these receptors is a young man who received the YFV17D yellow fever vaccine.

This clonotype was counted many times. The rearrangement joins TRBV5-1 to TRBJ1-6; no clear D gene. The V and J ends lost 6 bases and 10 bases respectively, with 11 bases between them. CDR1 and CDR2 (germline): SGHRS, YFSETQ. CDR3 length equals 12 residues. The CDR3 here is CASKGEGSPLHF. The CDR3 DNA sequence: TGCGCCAGCAAGGGAGAAGGGTCACCCCTCCACTTT.

Many counts were recorded for this clonotype. The chain links TRBV6-6 to TRBJ2-2, with 7 bases lining up with TRBD1. Looked up from germline, CDR1 is MNHNY and CDR2 is SVGAGI (reference sequence). The CDR3 is 13 residues long. The chain's CDR3 is CAEGARDTGELFF. Written as DNA, the CDR3 is TGTGCAGAGGGGGCCCGCGACACCGGGGAGCTGTTTTTT.